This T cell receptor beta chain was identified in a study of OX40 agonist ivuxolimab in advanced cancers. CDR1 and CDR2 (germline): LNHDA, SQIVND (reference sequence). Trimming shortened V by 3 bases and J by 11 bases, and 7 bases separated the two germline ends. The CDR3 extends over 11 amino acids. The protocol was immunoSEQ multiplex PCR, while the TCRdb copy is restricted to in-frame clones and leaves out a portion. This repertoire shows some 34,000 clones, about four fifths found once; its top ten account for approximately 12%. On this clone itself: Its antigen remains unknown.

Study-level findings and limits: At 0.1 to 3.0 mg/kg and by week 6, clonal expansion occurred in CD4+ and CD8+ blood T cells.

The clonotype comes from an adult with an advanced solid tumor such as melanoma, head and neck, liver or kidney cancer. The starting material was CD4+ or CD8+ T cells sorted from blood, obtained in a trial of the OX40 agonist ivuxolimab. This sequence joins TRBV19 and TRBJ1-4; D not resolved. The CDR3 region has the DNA TGTGCCAGTAGTATGGGCGGGAAACTGTTTTTT. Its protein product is CASSMGGKLFF.